Listed below are T cell receptor beta chains from one sample, sequenced in a study of blood T cell repertoires in COVID-19. Some clones are missing from TCRdb's copy, which holds only in-frame ones; the method was immunoSEQ multiplex PCR. This sample yields some 220,000 clones, of which 80% to 95% are seen a single time; 0.83% belongs to the top ten. Sequences were obtained from peripheral blood. The receptors stem from a man aged 25 to 45 with COVID-19, enrolled during active disease. The CDR3 runs from the conserved cysteine through the conserved F or W.

v_gene,CDR3aa
TRBV5-4,CASRDRQGASEQFF
TRBV5-1,CASSSGTGAQETQYF
TRBV5-5,CASLGQPNSYNEQFF
TRBV7-9,CASSLEGHLEAFF
TRBV4-1,CASSPRGQGLRIGSPLHF
TRBV12-3/TRBV12-4,CASSPGSSPLHF
TRBV7-9,CASSSTGFTGELFF
TRBV5-1,CASSPWTGGTDTQYF
TRBV10-1,CASTQQGAPVNSPLHF
TRBV7-9,CASPDGADRSAGELFF
TRBV9,CASSDSTGSYNSPLHF
TRBV19,CASSIGQGNSPLHF
TRBV19,CASSPQGGYTEAFF
TRBV18,CASSPNMDGQSPLHF
TRBV2,CASSARDLQETQYF
TRBV4-2,CASSQGGPSTDTQYF
TRBV4-1,CASSHPGTDTYRYTF
TRBV19,CASSRTGVMSYTF
TRBV12-3/TRBV12-4,CASIQSLPGAQYF
TRBV3-1/TRBV3-2,CASSQRDRSYGYTF
TRBV10-2,CASRPGTANTGELFF
TRBV5-1,CASNYGEDSGYTF